This T cell receptor (beta chain) came from a study of tissue T cells after allogeneic stem cell transplantation. Time point reported: mouse harvest day 14 after allogeneic transplant. The graft held 10^6 splenic CD5+ T cells and 10^7 T-cell-depleted bone marrow cells. Concerning this clone: Any gene name here is a mouse gene name. Read data end 1 residue before the CDR3 end; the end is taken from the germline J gene.

The data were produced by immunoSEQ multiplex PCR, yet TCRdb's version contains in-frame clones alone and is incomplete. The data contain some 3,500 clones, around half of them singletons. With 5 bases removed from V and 0 bases from J, the gap between germline ends came to 11 bases. The length of the CDR3 is 15 residues. CDR1 is KGHPV, CDR2 FQNQEV, per germline (reference sequence). This TCR came from a female BALB/c mouse given C57BL/6 T cells with graft-versus-host disease after an allogeneic hematopoietic cell transplant. The rearrangement uses TRBV26 and TRBJ1-5, with D maybe TRBD1 (5 bases). The sequencing input was gut tissue. The CDR3 DNA, read in part, is TGTGCCAGCAGTTCGCCAGGGTATAACAACCAGGCTCCGCTT. Protein: CASSSPGYNNQAPL. The CDR3 in its entirety is CASSSPGYNNQAPLF.